Each of the 32 T cell receptor beta chains below was sequenced from the same sample in a study of post-analysis software for immune sequencing data. Overall study results and limits: Patients carried a few TRBV segments more frequently than controls did, and TRBV5-6, TRBV5-1 and TRBV20-1 were among them.

The antigens for these receptors are not known. Incorporated into the TCR beta cDNA libraries were unique molecular identifiers, which served to reduce PCR and sequencing biases. MiXCR, applied by TCRdb to the PCR reads, yields one record per CDR3 protein. The table has about 810,000 distinct CDR3 sequences, approximately 50% seen once; the top ten hold approximately 4.2%. The sample comprised blood. The receptors were sampled from a girl aged 10 to 17 with multiple sclerosis.

The rearrangement joins TRBV29-1 to TRBJ1-1; TRBD1 aligns across 7 bases. V was pared by 7 bases and J by 4 bases, with 12 bases of the junction left unmatched. The germline CDR1 and CDR2 sequences are SQVTM and ANQGSEA. This CDR3 comprises 14 residues. The CDR3 nucleotides are TGCAGCGCAACCGAGAGGGACAGCCCCACTGAAGCTTTCTTT. It codes for CSATERDSPTEAFF. Full variable domain (missing parts from reference TRBV29-1 and TRBJ1-1): SAVISQKPSRDICQRGTSLTIQCQVDSQVTMMFWYRQQPGQSLTLIATANQGSEATYESGFVIDKFPISRPNLTFSTLTVSNMSPEDSSIYLCSATERDSPTEAFFGQGTRLTVV.

This rearrangement joins TRBV11-2 to TRBJ2-4; possibly TRBD1 or TRBD2 for D (5 bases each). Germline V lookup: CDR1 SGHAT, CDR2 FQNNGV. Trimming took 6 bases from V and 0 from J, leaving 9 bases between them. The CDR3 is 14 residues long. The CDR3 is CASRQGVAKNIQYF. In DNA, the CDR3 is TGTGCCAGCAGGCAGGGAGTAGCCAAAAACATTCAGTACTTC.

The V and J genes are TRBV6-2 or TRBV6-3 and TRBJ2-1; TRBD2 aligns across 8 bases. The V gene's germline CDR1 is MNHEY and CDR2 SVGEGT. Unmatched junction bases numbered 9, after V lost 7 bases and J lost 4 bases. The CDR3 loop spans 15 amino acids. CDR3 in DNA: TGTGCCAGCATCTTTAGCGGGGCTCCTTACAATGAGCAGTTCTTC. As protein: CASIFSGAPYNEQFF.

The rearrangement joins TRBV6-1 to TRBJ2-5; 15 bases agree with TRBD2. V gave up 6 bases and J gave up 11 bases; unmatched junction bases: 19. The CDR3 has 18 amino acids. Germline CDR1 is MNHNS and CDR2 is SASEGT. The CDR3 region is CASSPRPGLAGGTGEQYF. CDR3 sequence (DNA): TGTGCCAGCAGCCCCCGACCGGGACTAGCGGGAGGAACGGGGGAGCAGTACTTC.

This rearrangement joins TRBV4-1 to TRBJ1-6; the D gene is possibly TRBD1 (6 bases). Germline V gene data show CDR1 as MGHRA and CDR2 as YSYEKL. Between the trimmed V and J ends, which lost 0 bases and 8 bases, there was a span of 11 bases. CDR3 length: 15 amino acids. In DNA, the CDR3 is TGCGCCAGCAGCCAAGATCCAGGGGACCATTCACCCCTCCACTTT. This sequence encodes CASSQDPGDHSPLHF.

The rearrangement uses TRBV7-8 and TRBJ2-7; D remains unclear. Germline V gene data show CDR1 as SGHVS and CDR2 as FQNEAQ. The CDR3 runs to 15 residues. Between the trimmed V and J ends, which lost 3 bases and 0 bases, there was a span of 12 bases. The CDR3 coding sequence is TGTGCCAGCAGCTTGAGGTGGCAGGACTCCTACGAGCAGTACTTC. Encoded protein: CASSLRWQDSYEQYF.

This clonotype was observed a handful of times. The chain's CDR3 is CASSYSPTGGELSGSKNIQYF. The DNA of the CDR3 is TGTGCCAGCAGTTACTCGCCGACAGGGGGCGAACTAAGTGGGTCCAAAAACATTCAGTACTTC. V is TRBV6-5 and J is TRBJ2-4, with 10 nucleotides matching TRBD1. Germline lookup yields CDR1 MNHEY and CDR2 SVGAGI. V lost 0 bases to trimming and J lost 2 bases; unmatched junction nucleotides: 16. CDR3 length: 21 residues.

This chain connects TRBV7-2 to TRBJ2-1; a weak D match, TRBD2 (5 bases). This CDR3 comprises 13 residues. The germline V gene has CDR1 SGHTA and CDR2 FQGNSA. V lost 1 base and J lost 9, with 10 bases in between. The CDR3 region is CASSLEHRGEQFF. Written as DNA, the CDR3 is TGTGCCAGCAGCTTAGAACACCGGGGTGAGCAGTTCTTC.

This sequence joins TRBV28 and TRBJ2-1, with 9 positions matching TRBD2. J lost 4 bases, V lost 9 bases, and 7 bases had no gene match. Germline CDR1 MDHEN, CDR2 SYDVKM. The CDR3 covers 14 residues. CDR3 sequence: CASDTTSGYNEQFF. The CDR3 DNA reads as TGTGCCAGTGATACGACTAGCGGTTACAATGAGCAGTTCTTC.

This clonotype was seen more than once but under ten times. This chain connects TRBV5-4 to TRBJ2-4; D remains unclear. Germline CDR1 is SGHNT and CDR2 is YYREEE (reference sequence). V lost 3 bases, J lost 9 bases, and 16 bases lay in between. The CDR3 length is 14 residues. The chain's CDR3 is CASSSNAQNGIQYF. The DNA for the CDR3 is TGTGCCAGCAGCTCGAATGCTCAGAATGGCATTCAGTACTTC.

The V and J genes are TRBV29-1 and TRBJ2-1, with 14 bases lining up with TRBD2. This CDR3 contains 15 residues. Trimming cost V 3 bases and J 9 bases; bases outside gene matches: 7. Germline assignment: CDR1 SQVTM and CDR2 ANQGSEA. The CDR3 DNA is TGCAGCGTTGAGGACGGGACTAGCGGGAGCAGTGAGCAGTTCTTC. Its protein product is CSVEDGTSGSSEQFF.

The chain links TRBV29-1 to TRBJ2-7; 8 positions match TRBD2. This CDR3 contains 14 residues. Germline CDR1 reads SQVTM; CDR2 reads ANQGSEA. V lost 5 bases, J lost 3 bases, and 9 bases stayed unmatched. CDR3 amino acids: CSVIRGGLNYEQYF. In DNA form, the CDR3 reads TGCAGCGTTATACGGGGGGGCCTGAACTACGAGCAGTACTTC.

The J gene is TRBJ1-2, the V gene TRBV7-9; D is unresolved. CDR3 size: 14 residues. V was trimmed by 1 base and J by 5 bases, leaving 11 bases between them. Germline V CDR1 and CDR2: SEHNR, FQNEAQ (reference sequence). The CDR3 sequence is CASSLDGRPYGYTF. The CDR3 DNA sequence: TGTGCCAGCAGCTTAGATGGGCGGCCATATGGCTACACCTTC. Based on the CDR3 plus reference TRBV7-9 and TRBJ1-2, the full variable domain is DTGVSQNPRHKITKRGQNVTFRCDPISEHNRLYWYRQTLGQGPEFLTYFQNEAQLEKSRLLSDRFSAERPKGSFSTLEIQRTEQGDSAMYLCASSLDGRPYGYTFGSGTRLTVV.

The J gene is TRBJ2-7, the V gene TRBV28; TRBD2 aligns across 7 bases. Losses at the gene ends were 5 bases for V and 2 bases for J; bases not matched to a gene: 12. The CDR3 length is 16 residues. Germline CDR1 is MDHEN and CDR2 is SYDVKM. DNA of the CDR3: TGTGCCAGCAGTCCTACGAGCGGGACCTTAGCCTACGAGCAGTACTTC. Its translation is CASSPTSGTLAYEQYF.

The chain couples TRBV7-6 to TRBJ2-7, with a weak D call TRBD1 (6 bases). The CDR3 is 14 residues long. Germline V CDR1 and CDR2: SGHVS, FNYEAQ. V was clipped by 4 bases and J by 1 base, with 11 bases between them. CDR3: CASSSEQGSYEQYF. For the CDR3, the DNA is TGTGCCAGCAGCTCGGAACAGGGTTCCTACGAGCAGTACTTC.

As to this clonotype: A clone one base away is much larger, so this may be a read error. CDR3 loop: CASSLRTTVHRETQYF. The DNA for the CDR3 is TGTGCCAGCAGCTTAAGGACTACCGTCCACAGGGAGACCCAGTACTTC. The V and J genes are TRBV7-2 and TRBJ2-5; a possible D gene is TRBD2 (6 bases). Deletions cut 2 bases from V and 5 bases from J, with 18 bases between. Germline loops: CDR1 SGHTA, CDR2 FQGNSA. This CDR3 has 16 amino acids.

Concerning this clonotype: Germline is not matched at one junction end, which may reflect a read error. The chain is built from TRBV20-1 and TRBJ2-7; 9 bases align to TRBD2. Germline CDR1 DFQATT, CDR2 SNEGSKA (reference sequence). CDR3 size: 14 residues. The CDR3 loop is CSARGAGGWNEQYF. The CDR3, as DNA: TGCAGTGCCAGAGGCGCGGGGGGGTGGAACGAGCAGTACTTC.

J is TRBJ2-5 and V is TRBV9; tentative D call: TRBD2 (5 bases). The length of the CDR3 is 14 residues. V was trimmed by 2 bases and J by 1 base, leaving 9 bases between them. Germline CDR1 SGDLS, CDR2 YYNGEE. In DNA, the CDR3 is TGTGCCAGCAGCGTGGCCGGGATCCAAGAGACCCAGTACTTC. Its protein is CASSVAGIQETQYF.

This clonotype was observed a few times. As DNA, the CDR3 is TGTGCCAGCCAGGACAGGGGTGGCTACGAGCAGTACTTC. It translates to CASQDRGGYEQYF. The chain recombines TRBV6-5 with TRBJ2-5; 9 bases match TRBD1. The DNA end lines up better with TRBJ2-7; the J call may be wrong. Germline V gene data show CDR1 as MNHEY and CDR2 as SVGAGI. This CDR3 has 13 amino acids.

This clonotype was detected a few times. The chain recombines TRBV7-3 with TRBJ2-7; D is ambiguous. Between the trimmed V and J ends, which lost 0 bases and 2 bases, there was a span of 8 bases. This CDR3 has 14 amino acids. Germline V gene lookup returns CDR1 SGHTA and CDR2 FQGTGA. The DNA of the CDR3 is TGTGCCAGCAGCTTAACGGGTCCCGCCTACGAGCAGTACTTC. The encoded protein is CASSLTGPAYEQYF.

The chain uses TRBV20-1 and TRBJ1-2; possibly TRBD1 for D (5 bases). Trimming left V 0 bases short and J 1 base short, with 18 bases between. The germline CDR1 and CDR2 sequences are DFQATT and SNEGSKA (reference sequence). There are 17 residues in the CDR3. The CDR3 is CSARDGANGGINYGYTF. Written as DNA, the CDR3 is TGCAGTGCTAGAGATGGGGCTAACGGCGGAATTAACTATGGCTACACCTTC.

This clonotype showed up just a few times. The rearrangement uses TRBV3-1 and TRBJ1-2, with unresolved D. The V and J ends lost 0 bases and 4 bases respectively, with 12 bases between them. The CDR3 covers 15 residues. The germline V gene has CDR1 LGHDT and CDR2 YNNKEL (reference sequence). The CDR3 DNA sequence: TGTGCCAGCAGCCAAGATCCGGACCCACCCTATGGCTACACCTTC. This sequence encodes CASSQDPDPPYGYTF.

The chain combines TRBV10-3 with TRBJ2-7; 11 bases match TRBD2. The germline gives CDR1 ENHRY, CDR2 SYGVKD. This CDR3 has 13 amino acids. With V trimmed by 10 bases and J by 5 bases, 7 bases remained unmatched. The CDR3 loop reads CATTSGSTNEQYF. The DNA of the CDR3 is TGTGCCACAACTAGCGGGAGTACCAACGAGCAGTACTTC.

This clonotype was seen a few times. V gene TRBV29-1 combines with J gene TRBJ2-7, with D perhaps matching TRBD1 (5 bases). The CDR3 covers 13 residues. V shed 3 bases and J shed 1 base, with 10 bases lying between them. Germline V gene sequence: CDR1 SQVTM, CDR2 ANQGSEA. The CDR3 reads CSVDFQGSYEQYF. The CDR3 DNA reads as TGCAGCGTTGATTTTCAGGGATCCTACGAGCAGTACTTC.

The chain recombines TRBV4-1 with TRBJ1-2; D is ambiguous. The CDR3 length is 12 residues. Germline CDR1 is MGHRA and CDR2 is YSYEKL. The ends were cut back, 8 bases at V and 2 bases at J, with 9 bases in the middle. CDR3 in amino acids: CASWEDNYGYTF. In DNA, the CDR3 is TGCGCCAGCTGGGAGGACAACTATGGCTACACCTTC.

V is TRBV15 and J is TRBJ2-1, with TRBD2 matching 10 bases. Germline V lookup: CDR1 LNHNV, CDR2 YYDKDF (reference sequence). CDR3 length equals 15 residues. J gave up 5 bases and V 5 bases, and 6 bases lay outside the gene matches. CDR3 nucleotides: TGTGCCACCAGCCCTAGCGGGAGAATCAACAATGAGCAGTTCTTC. It codes for CATSPSGRINNEQFF. The full variable domain, in which reference TRBV15 and TRBJ2-1 provide the parts outside the CDR3, is DAMVIQNPRYQVTQFGKPVTLSCSQTLNHNVMYWYQQKSSQAPKLLFHYYDKDFNNEADTPDNFQSRRPNTSFCFLDIRSPGLGDTAMYLCATSPSGRINNEQFFGPGTRLTVL.

The chain has TRBV20-1 and TRBJ2-5; TRBD2 is a possible D gene (6 bases). The V end was cut by 3 bases, the J end by 5 bases, with 13 bases between. Looked up from germline, CDR1 is DFQATT and CDR2 is SNEGSKA (reference sequence). The CDR3 contains 13 residues. CDR3 DNA sequence: TGCAGTGCTAGCCGAGGCCGGGGGGAGACCCAGTACTTC. As protein: CSASRGRGETQYF.

This clonotype was counted between two and nine times. The chain links TRBV2 to TRBJ1-2, with 8 nucleotides matching TRBD1. V was clipped by 0 bases and J by 8 bases; unmatched bases: 8. The V gene's germline CDR1 is SNHLY and CDR2 FYNNEI. This CDR3 has 15 residues. CDR3 sequence: CASSEALQGARGYTF. The CDR3 DNA is TGTGCCAGCAGTGAAGCGCTTCAGGGGGCGCGGGGCTACACCTTC.

The chain combines TRBV7-2 with TRBJ2-1; 9 bases fit TRBD2. Germline CDR1 and CDR2: SGHTA and FQGNSA. This CDR3 has 17 residues. With 1 base clipped from V and 2 bases from J, the junction kept 6 bases outside the gene matches. The CDR3 loop reads CASSLGGLAPTYNEQFF. In DNA form, the CDR3 reads TGTGCCAGCAGCTTAGGAGGACTAGCGCCTACCTACAATGAGCAGTTCTTC.

V usage is TRBV7-9 and J usage is TRBJ2-7; the D call may be TRBD1 or TRBD2 (6 bases each). V lost 6 bases and J 3 bases, leaving 18 bases between the germline ends. Germline lookup yields CDR1 SEHNR and CDR2 FQNEAQ (reference sequence). This CDR3 has 15 residues. CDR3 in amino acids: CASSRGPGAGYEQYF. The CDR3 bases are TGTGCCAGCAGTCGGGGGCCAGGGGCTGGCTACGAGCAGTACTTC. Full variable domain (outside the CDR3, taken from reference TRBV7-9 and TRBJ2-7): DTGVSQNPRHKITKRGQNVTFRCDPISEHNRLYWYRQTLGQGPEFLTYFQNEAQLEKSRLLSDRFSAERPKGSFSTLEIQRTEQGDSAMYLCASSRGPGAGYEQYFGPGTRLTVT.

The chain couples TRBV10-1 to TRBJ2-3; 9 bases align to TRBD1. This CDR3 spans 15 amino acids. V lost 3 bases and J lost 1; bases outside the gene matches: 2. CDR1 and CDR2 from the germline V gene are WNHNN and SYGVQD (reference sequence). The CDR3 nucleotides are TGCGCCAGCAGTGAAGGGACAGGGCGCACAGATACGCAGTATTTT. The encoded protein is CASSEGTGRTDTQYF.

This clonotype was seen at least ten times. The chain combines TRBV5-1 with TRBJ2-1, with TRBD1 matching over 8 bases. Trimming took 4 bases from V and 0 from J; bases not matched to a gene: 3. Germline assignment: CDR1 SGHRS and CDR2 YFSETQ. CDR3 length: 15 residues. This CDR3 reads CASSRDRGSYNEQFF. In DNA, the CDR3 is TGCGCCAGCAGCAGAGACAGGGGCTCCTACAATGAGCAGTTCTTC.